This TCR beta chain was sequenced for a study of cytotoxic CD8 clonotypes in ibrutinib-treated CLL. Clones were sequenced by immunoSEQ multiplex PCR, and TCRdb holds only the in-frame ones, with some missing. The profile shows about 80,000 clones, roughly 80% of them singletons. The CDR3 extends over 15 amino acids. Germline lookup yields CDR1 SGHAT and CDR2 FQNNGV. V was cut by 5 bases and J by 10 bases, with 20 bases left in between. PBMCs were cryopreserved, and 2 to 2.5 micrograms of genomic DNA from them went into TCR beta libraries. The origin of this receptor is a human donor with chronic lymphocytic leukemia. Source: PBMCs, taken after 12 months of ibrutinib treatment. This chain links TRBV11-2 with TRBJ1-4, with a possible D match to TRBD1 (5 bases). CDR3 loop: CASSPPGEGGGKLFF. DNA of the CDR3: TGTGCCAGCAGCCCGCCGGGGGAGGGTGGTGGAAAACTGTTTTTT. Supplemented by reference TRBV11-2 and TRBJ1-4, the full variable domain reads EAGVAQSPRYKIIEKRQSVAFWCNPISGHATLYWYQQILGQGPKLLIQFQNNGVVDDSQLPKDRFSAERLKGVDSTLKIQPAKLEDSAVYLCASSPPGEGGGKLFFGSGTQLSVL.